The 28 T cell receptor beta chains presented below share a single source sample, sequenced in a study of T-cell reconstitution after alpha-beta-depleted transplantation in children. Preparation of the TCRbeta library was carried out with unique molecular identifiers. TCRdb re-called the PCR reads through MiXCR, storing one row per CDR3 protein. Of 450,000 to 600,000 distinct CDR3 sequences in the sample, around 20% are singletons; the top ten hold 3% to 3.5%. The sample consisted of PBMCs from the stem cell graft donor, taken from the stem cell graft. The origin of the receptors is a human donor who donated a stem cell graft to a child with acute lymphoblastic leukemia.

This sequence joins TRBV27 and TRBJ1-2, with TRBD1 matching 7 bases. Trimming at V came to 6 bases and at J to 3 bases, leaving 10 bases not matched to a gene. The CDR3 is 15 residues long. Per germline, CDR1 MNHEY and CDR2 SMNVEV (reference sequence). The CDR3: CASREIGGPDYGYTF. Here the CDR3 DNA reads TGTGCCAGCAGAGAGATAGGGGGCCCTGACTATGGCTACACCTTC.

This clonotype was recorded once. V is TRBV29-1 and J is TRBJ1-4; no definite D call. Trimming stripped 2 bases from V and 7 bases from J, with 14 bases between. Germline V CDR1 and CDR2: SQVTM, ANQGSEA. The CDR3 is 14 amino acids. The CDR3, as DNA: TGCAGCGTTGAATTAGGTCAGGCGGGTGAAAAACTGTTTTTT. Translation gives CSVELGQAGEKLFF.

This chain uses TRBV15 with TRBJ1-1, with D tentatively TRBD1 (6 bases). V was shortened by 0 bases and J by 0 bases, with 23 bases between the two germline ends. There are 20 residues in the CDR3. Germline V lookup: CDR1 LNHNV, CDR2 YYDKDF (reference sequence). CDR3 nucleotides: TGTGCCACCAGCAGAGATGTGGATGGGGGGCGTGGGGGCTTGAACACTGAAGCTTTCTTT. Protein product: CATSRDVDGGRGGLNTEAFF.

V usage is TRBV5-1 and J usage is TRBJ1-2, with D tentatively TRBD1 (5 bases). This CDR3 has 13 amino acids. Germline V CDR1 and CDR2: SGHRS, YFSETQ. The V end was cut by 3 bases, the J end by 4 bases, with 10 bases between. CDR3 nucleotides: TGCGCCAGCAGCTCCAGGGTGGGCTATGGCTACACCTTC. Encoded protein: CASSSRVGYGYTF.

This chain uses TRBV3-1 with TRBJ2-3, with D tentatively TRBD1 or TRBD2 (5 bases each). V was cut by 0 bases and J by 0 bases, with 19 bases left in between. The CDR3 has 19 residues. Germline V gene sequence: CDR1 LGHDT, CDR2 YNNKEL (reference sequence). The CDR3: CASSQDRGFNLPSTDTQYF. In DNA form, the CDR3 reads TGTGCCAGCAGCCAAGATCGGGGCTTTAATCTCCCGAGCACAGATACGCAGTATTTT.

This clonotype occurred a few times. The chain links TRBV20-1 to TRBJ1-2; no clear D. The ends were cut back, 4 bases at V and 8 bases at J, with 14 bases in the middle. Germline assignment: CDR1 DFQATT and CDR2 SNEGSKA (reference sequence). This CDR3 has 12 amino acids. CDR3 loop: CSAIQRKGGYTF. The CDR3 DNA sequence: TGCAGTGCTATCCAGAGGAAGGGAGGCTACACCTTC.

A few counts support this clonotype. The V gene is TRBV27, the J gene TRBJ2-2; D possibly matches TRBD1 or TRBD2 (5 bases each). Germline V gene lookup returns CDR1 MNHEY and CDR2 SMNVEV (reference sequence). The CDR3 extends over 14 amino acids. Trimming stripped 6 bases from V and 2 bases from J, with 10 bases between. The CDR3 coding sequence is TGTGCCAGCAGATCGGGACCCAACACCGGGGAGCTGTTTTTT. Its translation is CASRSGPNTGELFF.

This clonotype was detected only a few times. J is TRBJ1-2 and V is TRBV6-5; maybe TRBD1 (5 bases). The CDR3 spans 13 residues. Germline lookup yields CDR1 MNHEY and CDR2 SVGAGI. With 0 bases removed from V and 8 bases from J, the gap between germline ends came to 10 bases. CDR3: CASSYSWDRGYTF. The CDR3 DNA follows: TGTGCCAGCAGTTACTCTTGGGACCGGGGCTACACCTTC.

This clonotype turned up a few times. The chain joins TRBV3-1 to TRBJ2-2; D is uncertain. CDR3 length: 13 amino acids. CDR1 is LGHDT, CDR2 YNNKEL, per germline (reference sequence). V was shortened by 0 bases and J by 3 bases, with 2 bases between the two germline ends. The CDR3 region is CASSQEHTGELFF. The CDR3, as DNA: TGTGCCAGCAGCCAAGAACACACCGGGGAGCTGTTTTTT.

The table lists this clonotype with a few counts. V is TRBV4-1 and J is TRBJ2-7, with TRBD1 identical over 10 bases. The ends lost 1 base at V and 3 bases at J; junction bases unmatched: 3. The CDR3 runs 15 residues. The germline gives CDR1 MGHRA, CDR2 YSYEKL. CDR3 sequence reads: CASSQAGQGYYEQYF. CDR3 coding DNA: TGCGCCAGCAGCCAAGCGGGACAGGGGTACTACGAGCAGTACTTC.

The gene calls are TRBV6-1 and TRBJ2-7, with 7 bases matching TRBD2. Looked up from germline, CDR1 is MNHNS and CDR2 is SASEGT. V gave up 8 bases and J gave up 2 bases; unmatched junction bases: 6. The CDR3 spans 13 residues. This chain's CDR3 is CASSSGVTYEQYF. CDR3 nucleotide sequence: TGTGCCAGCTCCAGCGGGGTTACCTACGAGCAGTACTTC.

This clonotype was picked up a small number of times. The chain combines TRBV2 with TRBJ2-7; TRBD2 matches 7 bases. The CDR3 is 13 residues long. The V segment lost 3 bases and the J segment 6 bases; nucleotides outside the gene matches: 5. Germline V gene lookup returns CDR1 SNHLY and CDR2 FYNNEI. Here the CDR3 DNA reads TGTGCCAGCAGTGAGTTTCTAGCGGCCGAGCAGTACTTC. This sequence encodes CASSEFLAAEQYF.

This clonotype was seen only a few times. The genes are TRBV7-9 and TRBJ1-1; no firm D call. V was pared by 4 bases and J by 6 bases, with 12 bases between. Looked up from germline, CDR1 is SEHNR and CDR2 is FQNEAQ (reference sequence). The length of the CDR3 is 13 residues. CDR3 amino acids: CASSSPLGAEAFF. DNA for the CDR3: TGTGCCAGCAGCTCCCCACTCGGAGCTGAAGCTTTCTTT.

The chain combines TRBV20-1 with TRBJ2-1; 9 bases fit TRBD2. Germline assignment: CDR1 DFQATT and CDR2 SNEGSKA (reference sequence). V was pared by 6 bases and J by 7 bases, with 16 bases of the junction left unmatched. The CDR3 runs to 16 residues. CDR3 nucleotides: TGCAGTGCCAACCACCCAGGCGCGGGAGGGTTAAATGAGCAGTTCTTC. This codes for CSANHPGAGGLNEQFF.

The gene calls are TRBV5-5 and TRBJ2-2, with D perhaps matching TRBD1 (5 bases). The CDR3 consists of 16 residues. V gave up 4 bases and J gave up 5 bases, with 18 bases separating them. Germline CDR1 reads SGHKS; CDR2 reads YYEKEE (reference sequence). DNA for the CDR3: TGTGCCAGCAGCGAGGAAGGGCCTAGGGGTACCGGGGAGCTGTTTTTT. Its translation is CASSEEGPRGTGELFF. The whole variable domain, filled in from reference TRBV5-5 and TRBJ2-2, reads DAGVTQSPTHLIKTRGQQVTLRCSPISGHKSVSWYQQVLGQGPQFIFQYYEKEERGRGNFPDRFSARQFPNYSSELNVNALLLGDSALYLCASSEEGPRGTGELFFGEGSRLTVL.

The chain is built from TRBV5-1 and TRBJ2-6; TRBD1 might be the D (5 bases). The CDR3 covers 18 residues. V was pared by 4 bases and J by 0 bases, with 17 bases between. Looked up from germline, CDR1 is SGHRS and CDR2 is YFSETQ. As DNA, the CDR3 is TGCGCCAGCAGCCCGCGCCTACAGGATACCTCTGGGGCCAACGTCCTGACTTTC. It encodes CASSPRLQDTSGANVLTF.

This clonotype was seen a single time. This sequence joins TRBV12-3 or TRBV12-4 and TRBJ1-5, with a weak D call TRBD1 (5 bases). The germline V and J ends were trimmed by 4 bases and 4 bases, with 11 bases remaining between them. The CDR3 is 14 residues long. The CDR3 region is CASSWDAPNQPQHF. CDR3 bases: TGTGCCAGCAGTTGGGACGCCCCGAATCAGCCCCAGCATTTT.

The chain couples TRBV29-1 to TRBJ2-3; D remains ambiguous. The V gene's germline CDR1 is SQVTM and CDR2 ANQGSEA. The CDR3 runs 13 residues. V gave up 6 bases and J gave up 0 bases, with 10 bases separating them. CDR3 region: CSVRRGSTDTQYF. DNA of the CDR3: TGCAGCGTAAGACGTGGGAGCACAGATACGCAGTATTTT.

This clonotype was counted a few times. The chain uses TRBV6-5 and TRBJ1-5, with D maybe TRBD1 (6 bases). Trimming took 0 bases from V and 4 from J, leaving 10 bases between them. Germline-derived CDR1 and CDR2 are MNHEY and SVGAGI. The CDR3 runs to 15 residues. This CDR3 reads CASSYSTQGNQPQHF. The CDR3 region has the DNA TGTGCCAGCAGTTACTCGACGCAGGGGAATCAGCCCCAGCATTTT.

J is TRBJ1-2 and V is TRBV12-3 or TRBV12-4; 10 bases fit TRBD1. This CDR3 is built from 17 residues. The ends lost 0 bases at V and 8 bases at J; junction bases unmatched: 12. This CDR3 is CASSLAVSGQGLEGYTF. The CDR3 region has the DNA TGTGCCAGCAGTTTAGCGGTTTCGGGACAGGGGTTGGAGGGCTACACCTTC.

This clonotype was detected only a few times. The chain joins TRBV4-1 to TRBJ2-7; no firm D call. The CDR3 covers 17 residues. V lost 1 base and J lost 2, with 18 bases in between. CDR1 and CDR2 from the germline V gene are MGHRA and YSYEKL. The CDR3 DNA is TGCGCCAGCAGCCAAGCTCTCACAATGCCTACCCCCTACGAGCAGTACTTC. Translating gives CASSQALTMPTPYEQYF.

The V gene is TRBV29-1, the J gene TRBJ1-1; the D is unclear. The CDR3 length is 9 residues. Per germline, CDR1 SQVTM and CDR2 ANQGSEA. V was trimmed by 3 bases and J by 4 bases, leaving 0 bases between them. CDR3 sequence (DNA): TGCAGCGTTGACACTGAAGCTTTCTTT. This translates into CSVDTEAFF.

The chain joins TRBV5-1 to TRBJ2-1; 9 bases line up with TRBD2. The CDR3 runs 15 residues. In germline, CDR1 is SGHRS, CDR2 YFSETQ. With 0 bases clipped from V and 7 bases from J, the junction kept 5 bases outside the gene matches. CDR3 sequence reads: CASSLGGTSPNEQFF. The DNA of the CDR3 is TGCGCCAGCAGCTTGGGGGGGACTAGCCCTAATGAGCAGTTCTTC.

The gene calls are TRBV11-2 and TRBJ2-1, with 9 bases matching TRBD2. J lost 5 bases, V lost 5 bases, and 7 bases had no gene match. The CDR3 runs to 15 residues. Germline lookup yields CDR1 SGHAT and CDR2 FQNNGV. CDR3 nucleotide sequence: TGTGCCAGCAGCCCGCGGACTAGCGCTAACAATGAGCAGTTCTTC. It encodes CASSPRTSANNEQFF.

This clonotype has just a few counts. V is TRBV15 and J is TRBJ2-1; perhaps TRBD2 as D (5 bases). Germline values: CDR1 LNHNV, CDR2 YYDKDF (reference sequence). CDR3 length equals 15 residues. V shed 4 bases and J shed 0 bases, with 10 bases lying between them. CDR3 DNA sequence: TGTGCCACCAGCATTAGACGGGGCTCCTACAATGAGCAGTTCTTC. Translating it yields CATSIRRGSYNEQFF.

The CDR3: CASSLYPSDYNEQFF. The CDR3 region has the DNA TGCGCCAGCAGCTTGTACCCTAGCGACTATAATGAGCAGTTCTTC. This chain links TRBV5-1 with TRBJ2-1; D is possibly TRBD2 (6 bases). This CDR3 is built from 15 residues. The V gene lost 1 base and the J gene lost 7 bases, with 15 bases spanning the gap. The germline V gene has CDR1 SGHRS and CDR2 YFSETQ.

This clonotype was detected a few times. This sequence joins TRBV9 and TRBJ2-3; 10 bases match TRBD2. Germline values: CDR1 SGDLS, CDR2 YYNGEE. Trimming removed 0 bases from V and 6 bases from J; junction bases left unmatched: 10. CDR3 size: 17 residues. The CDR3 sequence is CASSVDKVAGGTDTQYF. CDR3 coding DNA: TGTGCCAGCAGCGTAGACAAGGTAGCGGGAGGAACCGATACGCAGTATTTT.

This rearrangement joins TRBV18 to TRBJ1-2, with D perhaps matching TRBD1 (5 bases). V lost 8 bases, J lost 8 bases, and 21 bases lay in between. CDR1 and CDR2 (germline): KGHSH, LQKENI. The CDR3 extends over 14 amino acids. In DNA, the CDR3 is TGTGCCAGCCGCGATTGGGACTCCCCAGGAGGCTACACCTTC. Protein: CASRDWDSPGGYTF.